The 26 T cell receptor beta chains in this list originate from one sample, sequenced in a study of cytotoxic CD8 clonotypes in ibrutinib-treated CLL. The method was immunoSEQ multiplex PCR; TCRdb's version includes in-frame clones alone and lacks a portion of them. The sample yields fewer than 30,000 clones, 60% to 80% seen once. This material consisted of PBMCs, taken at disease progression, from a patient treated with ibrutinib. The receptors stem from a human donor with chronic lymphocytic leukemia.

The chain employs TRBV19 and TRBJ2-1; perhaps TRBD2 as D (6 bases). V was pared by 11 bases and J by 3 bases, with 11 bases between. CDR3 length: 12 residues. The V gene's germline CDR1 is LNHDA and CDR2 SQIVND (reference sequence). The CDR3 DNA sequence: TGTGCCTCGTGGGACTTCTACAATGAGCAGTTCTTC. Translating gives CASWDFYNEQFF.

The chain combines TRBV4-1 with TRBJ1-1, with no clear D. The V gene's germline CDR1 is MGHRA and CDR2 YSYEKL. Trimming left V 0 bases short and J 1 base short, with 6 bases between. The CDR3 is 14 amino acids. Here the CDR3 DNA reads TGCGCCAGCAGCCAAGACGCAGGGAACACTGAAGCTTTCTTT. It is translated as CASSQDAGNTEAFF.

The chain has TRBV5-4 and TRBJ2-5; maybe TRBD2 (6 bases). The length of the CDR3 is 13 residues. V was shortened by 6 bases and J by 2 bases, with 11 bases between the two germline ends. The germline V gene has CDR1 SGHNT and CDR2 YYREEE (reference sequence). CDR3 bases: TGTGCCAGCAACCGGGACTCACAAGAGACCCAGTACTTC. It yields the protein CASNRDSQETQYF.

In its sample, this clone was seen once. The CDR3 bases are TGTGCCAGCAGCGTTATTCAGGGAGGTGGCACAGATACGCAGTATTTT. The encoded protein is CASSVIQGGGTDTQYF. V is TRBV9 and J is TRBJ2-3; a weak D match, TRBD2 (6 bases). V lost 2 bases and J lost 1, with 14 bases in between. The CDR3 sequence is 16 residues long. The V gene's germline CDR1 is SGDLS and CDR2 YYNGEE. The full variable domain, completed using reference TRBV9 and TRBJ2-3, is DSGVTQTPKHLITATGQRVTLRCSPRSGDLSVYWYQQSLDQGLQFLIQYYNGEERAKGNILERFSAQQFPDLHSELNLSSLELGDSALYFCASSVIQGGGTDTQYFGPGTRLTVL.

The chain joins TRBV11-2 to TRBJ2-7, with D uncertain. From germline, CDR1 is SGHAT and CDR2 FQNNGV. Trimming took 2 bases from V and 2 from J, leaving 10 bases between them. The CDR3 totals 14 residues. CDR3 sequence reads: CASSLRLGPYEQYF. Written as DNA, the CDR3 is TGTGCCAGCAGCTTACGTTTGGGCCCCTACGAGCAGTACTTC.

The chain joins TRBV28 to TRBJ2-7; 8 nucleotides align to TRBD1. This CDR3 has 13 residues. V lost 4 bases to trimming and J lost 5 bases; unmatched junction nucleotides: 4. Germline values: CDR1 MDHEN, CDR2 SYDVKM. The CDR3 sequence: CASSWTGSDEQYF. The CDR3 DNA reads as TGTGCCAGCAGTTGGACAGGGTCTGACGAGCAGTACTTC.

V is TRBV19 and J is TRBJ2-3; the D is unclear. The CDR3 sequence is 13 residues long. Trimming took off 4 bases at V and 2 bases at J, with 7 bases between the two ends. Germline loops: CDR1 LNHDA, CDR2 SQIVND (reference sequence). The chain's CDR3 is CASSKLSTDTQYF. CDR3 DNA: TGTGCCAGTAGTAAGTTATCCACAGATACGCAGTATTTT.

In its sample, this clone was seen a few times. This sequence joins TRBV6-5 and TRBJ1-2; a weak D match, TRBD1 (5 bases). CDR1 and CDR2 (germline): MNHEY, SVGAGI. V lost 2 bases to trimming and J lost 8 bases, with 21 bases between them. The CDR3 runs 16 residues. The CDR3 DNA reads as TGTGCCAGCAGTTACGGTGGAGGGTCGGTCCGGGGGGGCTACACCTTC. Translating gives CASSYGGGSVRGGYTF.

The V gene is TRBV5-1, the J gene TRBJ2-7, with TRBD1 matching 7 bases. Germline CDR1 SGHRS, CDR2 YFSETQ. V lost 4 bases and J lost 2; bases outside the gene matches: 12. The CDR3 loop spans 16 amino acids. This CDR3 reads CASSPSRGQMTYEQYF. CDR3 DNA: TGCGCCAGCAGCCCAAGTAGGGGACAGATGACCTACGAGCAGTACTTC.

This chain's CDR3 is CASSYPGTGTGTEAFF. CDR3 nucleotide sequence: TGTGCCAGCAGTTACCCCGGGACAGGGACTGGGACTGAAGCTTTCTTT. This chain joins TRBV6-6 and TRBJ1-1, with 9 bases lining up with TRBD1. The trim removed 2 bases at V and 5 bases at J, leaving 9 bases unmatched. CDR1 is MNHNY, CDR2 SVGAGI, per germline (reference sequence). This CDR3 has 16 amino acids.

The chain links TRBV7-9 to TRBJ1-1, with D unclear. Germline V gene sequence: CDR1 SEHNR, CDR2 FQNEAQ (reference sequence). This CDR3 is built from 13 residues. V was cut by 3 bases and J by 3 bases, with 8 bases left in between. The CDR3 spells CASSFWEYTEAFF. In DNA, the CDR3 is TGTGCCAGCAGCTTTTGGGAATACACTGAAGCTTTCTTT. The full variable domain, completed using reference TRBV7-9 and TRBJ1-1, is DTGVSQNPRHKITKRGQNVTFRCDPISEHNRLYWYRQTLGQGPEFLTYFQNEAQLEKSRLLSDRFSAERPKGSFSTLEIQRTEQGDSAMYLCASSFWEYTEAFFGQGTRLTVV.

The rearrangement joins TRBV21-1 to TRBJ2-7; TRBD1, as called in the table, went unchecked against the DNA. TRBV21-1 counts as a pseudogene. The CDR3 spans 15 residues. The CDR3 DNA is TGTGCCAGCAGCAAACCCCGGGACAGATCCTACGAGCAGTACTTC. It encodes CASSKPRDRSYEQYF.

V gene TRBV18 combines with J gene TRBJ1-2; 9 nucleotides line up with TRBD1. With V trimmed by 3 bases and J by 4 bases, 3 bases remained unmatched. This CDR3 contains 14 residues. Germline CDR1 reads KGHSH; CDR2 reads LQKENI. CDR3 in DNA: TGTGCCAGCTCACCCCTGACAGGGGGCTATGGCTACACCTTC. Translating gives CASSPLTGGYGYTF.

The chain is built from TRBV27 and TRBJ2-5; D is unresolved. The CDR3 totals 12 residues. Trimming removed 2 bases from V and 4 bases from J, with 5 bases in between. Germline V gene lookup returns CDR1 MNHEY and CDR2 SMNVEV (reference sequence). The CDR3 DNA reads TGTGCCAGCAGTTTAAATGGAGAGACCCAGTACTTC. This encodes CASSLNGETQYF.

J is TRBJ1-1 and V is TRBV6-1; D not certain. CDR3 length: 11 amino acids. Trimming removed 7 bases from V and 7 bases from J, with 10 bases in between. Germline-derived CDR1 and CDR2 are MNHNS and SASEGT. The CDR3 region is CASIWTLEAFF. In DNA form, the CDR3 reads TGTGCCAGCATCTGGACGCTTGAAGCTTTCTTT.

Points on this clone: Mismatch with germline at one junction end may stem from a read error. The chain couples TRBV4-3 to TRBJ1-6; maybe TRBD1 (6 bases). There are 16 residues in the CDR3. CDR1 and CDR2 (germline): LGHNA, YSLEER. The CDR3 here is CASSQDWGANNSPLHF. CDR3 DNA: TGCGCCAGCAGCCAAGATTGGGGGGCGAATAACTCACCCCTCCACTTT.

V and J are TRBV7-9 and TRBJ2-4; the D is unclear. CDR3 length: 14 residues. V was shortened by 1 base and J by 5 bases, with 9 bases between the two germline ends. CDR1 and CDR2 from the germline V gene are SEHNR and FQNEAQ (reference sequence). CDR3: CASSLGPMENIQYF. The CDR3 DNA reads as TGTGCCAGCAGCTTAGGACCGATGGAAAACATTCAGTACTTC.

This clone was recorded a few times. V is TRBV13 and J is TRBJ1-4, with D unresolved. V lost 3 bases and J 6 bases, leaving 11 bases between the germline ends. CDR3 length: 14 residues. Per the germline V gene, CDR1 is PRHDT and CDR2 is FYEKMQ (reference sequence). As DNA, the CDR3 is TGTGCCAGCAGCTTGTCGGGTTTGGATGAAAAACTGTTTTTT. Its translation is CASSLSGLDEKLFF.

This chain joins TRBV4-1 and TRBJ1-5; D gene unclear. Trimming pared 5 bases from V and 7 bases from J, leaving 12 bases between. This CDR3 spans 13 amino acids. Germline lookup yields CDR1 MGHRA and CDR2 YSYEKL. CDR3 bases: TGCGCCAGCAGCAGGGCGCCCGAGCAGCCCCAGCATTTT. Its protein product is CASSRAPEQPQHF.

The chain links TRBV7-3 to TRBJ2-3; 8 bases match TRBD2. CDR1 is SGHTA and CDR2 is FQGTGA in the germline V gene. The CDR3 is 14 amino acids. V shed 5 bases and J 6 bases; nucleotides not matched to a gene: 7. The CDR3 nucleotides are TGTGCCAGCAGCATAGCGGGGCCCCCGGATACGCAGTATTTT. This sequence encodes CASSIAGPPDTQYF.

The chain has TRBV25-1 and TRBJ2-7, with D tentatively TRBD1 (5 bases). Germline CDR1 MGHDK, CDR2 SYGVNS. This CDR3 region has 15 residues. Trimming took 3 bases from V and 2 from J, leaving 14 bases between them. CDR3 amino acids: CASSDTTAAPYEQYF. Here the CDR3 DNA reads TGTGCCAGCAGTGATACGACAGCCGCCCCCTACGAGCAGTACTTC.

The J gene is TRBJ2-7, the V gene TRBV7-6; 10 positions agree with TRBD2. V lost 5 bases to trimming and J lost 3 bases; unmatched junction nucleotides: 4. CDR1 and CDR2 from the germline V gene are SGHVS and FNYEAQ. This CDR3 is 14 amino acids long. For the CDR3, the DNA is TGTGCCAGCAGCCCCCTAGCGGGAGACTACGAGCAGTACTTC. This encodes CASSPLAGDYEQYF.

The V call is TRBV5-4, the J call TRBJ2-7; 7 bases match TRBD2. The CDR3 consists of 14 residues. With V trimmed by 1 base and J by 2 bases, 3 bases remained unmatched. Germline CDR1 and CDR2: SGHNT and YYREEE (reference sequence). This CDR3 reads CASSLNRGAYEQYF. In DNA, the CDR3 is TGTGCCAGCAGCTTGAACCGGGGGGCCTACGAGCAGTACTTC.

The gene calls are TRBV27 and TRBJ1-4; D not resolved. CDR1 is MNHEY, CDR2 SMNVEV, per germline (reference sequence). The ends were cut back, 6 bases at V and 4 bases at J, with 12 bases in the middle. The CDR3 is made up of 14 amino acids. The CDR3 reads CASRMTLDNEKLFF. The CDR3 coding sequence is TGTGCCAGCAGGATGACTCTGGATAATGAAAAACTGTTTTTT.

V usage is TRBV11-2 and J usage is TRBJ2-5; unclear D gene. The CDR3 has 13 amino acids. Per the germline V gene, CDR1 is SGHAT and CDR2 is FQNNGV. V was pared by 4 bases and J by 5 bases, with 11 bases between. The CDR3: CASSSLMVETQYF. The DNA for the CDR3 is TGTGCCAGCAGCTCCCTTATGGTTGAGACCCAGTACTTC.

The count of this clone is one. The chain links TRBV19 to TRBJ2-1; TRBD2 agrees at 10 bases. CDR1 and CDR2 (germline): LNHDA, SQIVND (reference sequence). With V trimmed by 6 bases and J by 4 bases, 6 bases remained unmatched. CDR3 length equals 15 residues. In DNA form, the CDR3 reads TGTGCCAGTAGGAGGACTAGCGGATTTTACAATGAGCAGTTCTTC. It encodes CASRRTSGFYNEQFF.